This T cell receptor beta chain was identified in a study of blood T cells in healthy people across ages. Study-level background: The template switching approach captured approximately one barcoded beta molecule for every two T cells.

Sample-barcoded 5' priming and a J-beta primer mix drove a second PCR of roughly 6 to 12 cycles. Every individual sample yielded 2.5 million or more paired-end reads (each containing CDR3). MiXCR, applied by TCRdb to the 5' RACE reads, yields one record per CDR3 protein. The sample has about 1 million distinct CDR3 sequences; over 35% are singletons. Germline loops: CDR1 MNHEY, CDR2 SMNVEV (reference sequence). The CDR3 covers 13 residues. The germline V and J ends were trimmed by 8 bases and 2 bases, with 11 bases remaining between them. The people who gave samples were healthy Caucasians from Russia, aged roughly 6 to 100.

The sample was blood. This sequence originates from a woman aged 55-69 years in good health. This sequence joins TRBV27 and TRBJ2-3; D call uncertain. The CDR3 reads CASRIAPTDTQYF. CDR3 nucleotides: TGTGCCAGCCGAATAGCCCCCACAGATACGCAGTATTTT.